The 4 T cell receptor beta chains in this list originate from one sample, sequenced in a study of blood T cell repertoires in COVID-19. The method was immunoSEQ multiplex PCR; TCRdb's version includes in-frame clones alone and lacks a portion of them. The sample has 250,000 to 300,000 clones, approximately 88% seen once. Material for sequencing was PBMCs or T cells enriched from blood (not recorded which). The receptors stem from a young woman who had recovered from COVID-19.

The table lists this clone with a few counts. Relative to the germline gene, one junction end is altered; a read error may explain this. This rearrangement joins TRBV18 to TRBJ2-7; 9 nucleotides match TRBD2. The CDR3 sequence is 14 residues long. Germline CDR1 is KGHSH and CDR2 is LQKENI. CDR3 DNA: TGTGCCAGCTCACCGACTAGCGGATCTTACGAGCGGTACTTC. Translated: CASSPTSGSYERYF.

The rearrangement uses TRBV6-5 and TRBJ2-7; 7 nucleotides match TRBD2. J lost 3 bases, V lost 6 bases, and 5 bases had no gene match. CDR3 size: 13 residues. CDR1 is MNHEY, CDR2 SVGAGI, per germline. The CDR3, as DNA: TGTGCCAGCAGCCACTCGGGGGGCTACGAGCAGTACTTC. It is translated as CASSHSGGYEQYF.

This rearrangement joins TRBV24-1 to TRBJ2-1, with 10 positions matching TRBD1. The CDR3 spans 14 residues. Per the germline V gene, CDR1 is KGHDR and CDR2 is SFDVKD. The V gene end was trimmed by 10 bases and the J gene end by 4 bases; junction bases not matched to a gene: 6. CDR3 sequence: CATKDRGPYNEQFF. The CDR3 DNA is TGTGCCACTAAAGACAGGGGGCCGTACAATGAGCAGTTCTTC.

V usage is TRBV5-1 and J usage is TRBJ2-3; 9 bases map to TRBD2. This CDR3 comprises 16 residues. Germline assignment: CDR1 SGHRS and CDR2 YFSETQ. V lost 3 bases, J lost 2 bases, and 7 bases stayed unmatched. CDR3 nucleotide sequence: TGCGCCAGCAGCTCCGGACTAGCGCACATCACAGATACGCAGTATTTT. It codes for CASSSGLAHITDTQYF.